Below are 15 T cell receptor beta chains sequenced from a single sample in a study of cytomegalovirus exposure and HLA in healthy donors. 60 Vbeta and 13 Jbeta primers were used in PCR. Sequenced by immunoSEQ multiplex PCR; TCRdb stores in-frame clones only, minus some. In the table there are about 190,000 clones, 65% to 85% of which are singletons. Input material: PBMCs. Source of these receptors: a man aged 50-60 years in good health and CMV-seronegative.

This clone was recorded a few times. The chain joins TRBV4-1 to TRBJ2-7; D is undetermined. This CDR3 is built from 13 residues. Germline CDR1 MGHRA, CDR2 YSYEKL. Trimming shortened V by 1 base and J by 3 bases, and 7 bases separated the two germline ends. The CDR3 bases are TGCGCCAGCAGCCAAGGGGCTCACTACGAGCAGTACTTC. Protein sequence: CASSQGAHYEQYF.

V is TRBV25-1 and J is TRBJ1-1; a possible D gene is TRBD1 (5 bases). Germline V gene sequence: CDR1 MGHDK, CDR2 SYGVNS. The CDR3 has 14 amino acids. V was trimmed by 5 bases and J by 1 base, leaving 11 bases between them. CDR3 region: CASSPRGPNTEAFF. The CDR3 nucleotides read TGTGCCAGCAGTCCAAGGGGCCCGAACACTGAAGCTTTCTTT.

For the CDR3, the DNA is TGCGCCAGCAGCTGGACAGGGGGCATCGAGCAGTACTTC. It codes for CASSWTGGIEQYF. The V gene is TRBV5-1, the J gene TRBJ2-5; 11 nucleotides match TRBD1. The J call may be wrong; the DNA end is better matched by TRBJ2-7. From germline, CDR1 is SGHRS and CDR2 YFSETQ. The CDR3 loop spans 13 amino acids.

In DNA form, the CDR3 reads TGCAGCGTCCCCCCCGGGACAGGGTTTGGCTACACCTTC. It encodes CSVPPGTGFGYTF. This chain connects TRBV29-1 to TRBJ1-2; 9 positions agree with TRBD1. Trimming removed 6 bases from V and 7 bases from J; junction bases left unmatched: 9. Germline CDR1 is SQVTM and CDR2 is ANQGSEA. The CDR3 length is 13 residues.

This CDR3 reads CASSIREGNTEAFF. Here the CDR3 DNA reads TGCGCCAGCAGTATTCGGGAGGGGAACACTGAAGCTTTCTTT. The rearrangement links TRBV5-1 to TRBJ1-1; D unclear. The CDR3 runs to 14 residues. Germline-derived CDR1 and CDR2 are SGHRS and YFSETQ. V was pared by 5 bases and J by 1 base, with 12 bases between.

The V gene is TRBV2, the J gene TRBJ1-5, with 9 bases lining up with TRBD1. V shed 6 bases, J shed 6 bases, and the junction held 6 bases outside the gene matches. The CDR3 contains 14 residues. Germline V lookup: CDR1 SNHLY, CDR2 FYNNEI. The DNA for the CDR3 is TGTGCCAGCAGGGGGACAGGGTATTCTCAGCCCCAGCATTTT. Protein sequence: CASRGTGYSQPQHF. Drawing the rest from reference TRBV2 and TRBJ1-5, the complete variable domain is EPEVTQTPSHQVTQMGQEVILRCVPISNHLYFYWYRQILGQKVEFLVSFYNNEISEKSEIFDDQFSVERPDGSNFTLKIRSTKLEDSAMYFCASRGTGYSQPQHFGDGTRLSIL.

This clone was counted a single time. The rearrangement links TRBV7-9 to TRBJ1-2; D not certain. The CDR3 length is 12 residues. Germline assignment: CDR1 SEHNR and CDR2 FQNEAQ (reference sequence). V lost 1 base to trimming and J lost 14 bases, with 14 bases between them. The CDR3 reads CASSLGVPTRTF. CDR3 in DNA: TGTGCCAGCAGCTTAGGTGTACCGACAAGGACCTTC.

The chain uses TRBV7-2 and TRBJ1-6, with D maybe TRBD1 (6 bases). In germline, CDR1 is SGHTA, CDR2 FQGNSA. The V end lost 7 bases, the J end lost 6 bases, and 13 bases lay between the germline ends. The CDR3 length is 14 residues. This CDR3 reads CASTPGQTNSPLHF. DNA of the CDR3: TGTGCCAGCACCCCGGGACAAACTAATTCACCCCTCCACTTT. Drawing the rest from reference TRBV7-2 and TRBJ1-6, the complete variable domain is GAGVSQSPSNKVTEKGKDVELRCDPISGHTALYWYRQSLGQGLEFLIYFQGNSAPDKSGLPSDRFSAERTGGSVSTLTIQRTQQEDSAVYLCASTPGQTNSPLHFGNGTRLTVT.

The chain combines TRBV30 with TRBJ1-2, with D maybe TRBD1 (6 bases). This CDR3 contains 14 residues. Trimming removed 5 bases at V and 8 bases at J, with 21 bases between. Germline values: CDR1 GTSNPN, CDR2 SVGIG (reference sequence). The CDR3 bases are TGTGCCTGGTCCCCCGTCGGGGGGGCGAGCGGCTACACCTTC. Encoded protein: CAWSPVGGASGYTF.

In the case of this clone: The junction departs from the called germline gene at one end, perhaps through a read error. The V and J genes are TRBV7-9 and TRBJ1-2; 9 nucleotides match TRBD1. From germline, CDR1 is SEHNR and CDR2 FQNEAQ (reference sequence). CDR3 length equals 15 residues. CDR3: CSSSSTGGRHNGYTF. DNA for the CDR3: TGTTCCAGCAGCTCGACAGGGGGAAGGCATAATGGCTACACCTTC.

V is TRBV10-3 and J is TRBJ2-5; 7 nucleotides line up with TRBD1. From germline, CDR1 is ENHRY and CDR2 SYGVKD. The CDR3 totals 14 residues. J gave up 1 base and V 6 bases, and 5 bases lay outside the gene matches. DNA for the CDR3: TGTGCCATCAGAGATGGGACAGCCCAAGAGACCCAGTACTTC. Protein sequence: CAIRDGTAQETQYF.

The J gene is TRBJ1-5, the V gene TRBV7-9, with a tentative D call TRBD1 (6 bases). The V end lost 5 bases, the J end lost 4 bases, and 12 bases lay between the germline ends. The CDR3 covers 14 residues. CDR1 is SEHNR and CDR2 is FQNEAQ in the germline V gene (reference sequence). The CDR3 DNA reads TGTGCCAGCAGCCATGAGGGGGTAAATCAGCCCCAGCATTTT. Translating it yields CASSHEGVNQPQHF.

The chain uses TRBV25-1 and TRBJ2-2; weak D call: TRBD1 (6 bases). The V gene's germline CDR1 is MGHDK and CDR2 SYGVNS. Trimming removed 3 bases at V and 8 bases at J, with 13 bases between. The CDR3 runs to 14 residues. The CDR3 protein is CASSDTRGLGELFF. The CDR3 DNA reads TGTGCCAGCAGTGACACCAGGGGTTTAGGGGAGCTGTTTTTT.

The chain carries TRBV5-5 and TRBJ2-5, with 11 bases matching TRBD2. V shed 0 bases, J shed 4 bases, and the junction held 5 bases outside the gene matches. Germline CDR1 reads SGHKS; CDR2 reads YYEKEE (reference sequence). The CDR3 sequence is 16 residues long. CDR3 amino acids: CASSLAIAGGAETQYF. The CDR3 nucleotides read TGTGCCAGCAGCTTGGCGATAGCGGGGGGGGCAGAGACCCAGTACTTC.

J is TRBJ2-2 and V is TRBV5-1, with a weak D call TRBD2 (5 bases). This CDR3 is built from 15 residues. Germline V gene lookup returns CDR1 SGHRS and CDR2 YFSETQ. V shed 2 bases and J shed 0 bases, with 8 bases lying between them. For the CDR3, the DNA is TGCGCCAGCAGCTTAGGAGGTACGAACACCGGGGAGCTGTTTTTT. Protein: CASSLGGTNTGELFF.